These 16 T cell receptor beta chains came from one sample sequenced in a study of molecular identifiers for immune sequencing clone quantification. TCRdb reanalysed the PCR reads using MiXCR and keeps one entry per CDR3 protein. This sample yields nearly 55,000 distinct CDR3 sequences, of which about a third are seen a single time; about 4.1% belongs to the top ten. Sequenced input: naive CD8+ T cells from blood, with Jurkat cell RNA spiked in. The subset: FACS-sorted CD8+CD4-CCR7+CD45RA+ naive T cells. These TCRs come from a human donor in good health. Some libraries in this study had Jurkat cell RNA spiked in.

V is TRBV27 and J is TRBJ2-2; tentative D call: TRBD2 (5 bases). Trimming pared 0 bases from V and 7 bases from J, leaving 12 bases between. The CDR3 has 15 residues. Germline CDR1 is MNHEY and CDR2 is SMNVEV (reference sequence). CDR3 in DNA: TGTGCCAGCAGTTTATCGCCTAGCACGGTCGGGGAGCTGTTTTTT. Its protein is CASSLSPSTVGELFF.

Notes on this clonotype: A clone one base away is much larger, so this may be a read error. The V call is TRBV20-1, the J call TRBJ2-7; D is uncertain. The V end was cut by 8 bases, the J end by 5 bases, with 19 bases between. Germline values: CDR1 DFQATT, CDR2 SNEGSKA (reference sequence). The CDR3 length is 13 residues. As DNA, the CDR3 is TGCAGTTTGGAAAGACAAGTTTCCGACGAGCAGTACTTC. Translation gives CSLERQVSDEQYF.

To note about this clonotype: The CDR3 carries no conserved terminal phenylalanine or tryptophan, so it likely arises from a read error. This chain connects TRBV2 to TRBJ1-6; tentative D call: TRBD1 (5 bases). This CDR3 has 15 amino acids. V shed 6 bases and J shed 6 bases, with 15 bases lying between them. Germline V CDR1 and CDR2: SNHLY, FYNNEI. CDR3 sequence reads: CASSPSWGGNSPLHY. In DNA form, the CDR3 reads TGTGCCAGCAGCCCGTCCTGGGGGGGTAATTCACCCCTCCACTAT.

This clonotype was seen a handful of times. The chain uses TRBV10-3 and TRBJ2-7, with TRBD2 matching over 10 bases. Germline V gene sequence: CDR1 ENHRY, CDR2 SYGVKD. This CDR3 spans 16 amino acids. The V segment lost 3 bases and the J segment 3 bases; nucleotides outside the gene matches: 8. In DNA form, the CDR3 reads TGTGCCATCAGTGACCCGGGACTAGCGATTAACTACGAGCAGTACTTC. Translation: CAISDPGLAINYEQYF.

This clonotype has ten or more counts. The CDR3 sequence is CASSLALTGVGTYEQYF. Here the CDR3 DNA reads TGTGCCAGCAGCTTAGCCCTAACAGGGGTAGGGACCTACGAGCAGTACTTC. The chain carries TRBV7-9 and TRBJ2-7; 7 nucleotides line up with TRBD1. Germline V gene sequence: CDR1 SEHNR, CDR2 FQNEAQ (reference sequence). This CDR3 comprises 17 residues. Unmatched junction bases numbered 10, after V lost 0 bases and J lost 2 bases.

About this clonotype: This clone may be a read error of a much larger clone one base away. In DNA, the CDR3 is TGCGCCAGCGGCCAAGCGGAAGACGGGGGAACGTCTGAAGCTTTCTTT. The encoded protein is CASGQAEDGGTSEAFF. This rearrangement joins TRBV4-3 to TRBJ1-1; possible D gene TRBD1, 5 bases. CDR1 and CDR2 from the germline V gene are LGHNA and YSLEER. The CDR3 is made up of 16 amino acids.

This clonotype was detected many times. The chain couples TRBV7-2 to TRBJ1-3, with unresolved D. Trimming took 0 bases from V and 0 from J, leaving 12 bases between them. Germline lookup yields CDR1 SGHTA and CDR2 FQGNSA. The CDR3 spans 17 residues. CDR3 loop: CASSLANGPRSGNTIYF. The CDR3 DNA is TGTGCCAGCAGCTTAGCCAATGGACCGCGCTCTGGAAACACCATATATTTT.

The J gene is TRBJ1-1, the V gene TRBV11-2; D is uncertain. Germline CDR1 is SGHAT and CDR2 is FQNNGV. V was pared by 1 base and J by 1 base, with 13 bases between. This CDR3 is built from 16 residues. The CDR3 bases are TGTGCCAGCAGCTTAGGGGCGAGTCCCCCGAACACTGAAGCTTTCTTT. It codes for CASSLGASPPNTEAFF.

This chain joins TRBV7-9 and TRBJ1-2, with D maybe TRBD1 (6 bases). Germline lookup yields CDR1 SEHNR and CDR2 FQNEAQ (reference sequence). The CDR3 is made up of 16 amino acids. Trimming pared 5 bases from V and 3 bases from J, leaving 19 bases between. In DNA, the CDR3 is TGTGCCAGCAGCCCCTCATGGGGGCCCATCTACTATGGCTACACCTTC. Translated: CASSPSWGPIYYGYTF. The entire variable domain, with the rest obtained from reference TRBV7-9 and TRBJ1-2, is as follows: DTGVSQNPRHKITKRGQNVTFRCDPISEHNRLYWYRQTLGQGPEFLTYFQNEAQLEKSRLLSDRFSAERPKGSFSTLEIQRTEQGDSAMYLCASSPSWGPIYYGYTFGSGTRLTVV.

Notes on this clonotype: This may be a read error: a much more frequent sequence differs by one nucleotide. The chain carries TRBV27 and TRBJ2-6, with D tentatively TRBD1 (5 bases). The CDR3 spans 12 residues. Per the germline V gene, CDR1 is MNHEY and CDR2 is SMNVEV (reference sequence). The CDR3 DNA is TGTGCCAGCAGTAATGGGGCCATCGTCCTGACTTTC. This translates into CASSNGAIVLTF. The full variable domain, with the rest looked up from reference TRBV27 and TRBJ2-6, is EAQVTQNPRYLITVTGKKLTVTCSQNMNHEYMSWYRQDPGLGLRQIYYSMNVEVTDKGDVPEGYKVSRKEKRNFPLILESPSPNQTSLYFCASSNGAIVLTFGAGSRLTVL.

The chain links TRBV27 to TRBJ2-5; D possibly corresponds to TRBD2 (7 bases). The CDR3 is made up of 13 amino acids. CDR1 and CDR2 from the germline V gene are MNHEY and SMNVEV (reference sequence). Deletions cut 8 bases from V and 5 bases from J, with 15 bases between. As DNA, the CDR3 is TGTGCCAGCCTGAAGGAGGGGGGGGAGACCCAGTACTTC. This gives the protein CASLKEGGETQYF.

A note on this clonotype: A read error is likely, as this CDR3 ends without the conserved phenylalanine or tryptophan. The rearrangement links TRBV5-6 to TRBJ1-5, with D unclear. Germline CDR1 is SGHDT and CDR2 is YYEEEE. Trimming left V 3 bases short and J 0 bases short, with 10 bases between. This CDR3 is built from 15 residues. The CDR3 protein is CASSYGPLSNQPQHL. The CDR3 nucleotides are TGTGCCAGCAGCTACGGGCCTCTTAGCAATCAGCCCCAGCATCTT.

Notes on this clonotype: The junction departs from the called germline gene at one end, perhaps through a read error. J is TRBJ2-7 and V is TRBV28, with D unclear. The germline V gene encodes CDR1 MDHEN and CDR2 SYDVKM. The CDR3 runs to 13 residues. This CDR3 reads CASSLAVAAEPYF. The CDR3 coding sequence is TGTGCCAGCAGTTTAGCAGTGGCGGCCGAGCCGTACTTC.

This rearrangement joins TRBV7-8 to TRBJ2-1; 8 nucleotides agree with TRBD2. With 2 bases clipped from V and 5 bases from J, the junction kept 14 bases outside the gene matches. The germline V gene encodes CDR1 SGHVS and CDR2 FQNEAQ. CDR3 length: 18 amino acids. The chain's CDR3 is CASSLPTQGLEFNNEQFF. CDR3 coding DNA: TGTGCCAGCAGCTTACCCACCCAGGGACTAGAGTTCAACAATGAGCAGTTCTTC. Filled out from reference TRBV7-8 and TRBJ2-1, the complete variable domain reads GAGVSQSPRYKVAKRGQDVALRCDPISGHVSLFWYQQALGQGPEFLTYFQNEAQLDKSGLPSDRFFAERPEGSVSTLKIQRTQQEDSAVYLCASSLPTQGLEFNNEQFFGPGTRLTVL.

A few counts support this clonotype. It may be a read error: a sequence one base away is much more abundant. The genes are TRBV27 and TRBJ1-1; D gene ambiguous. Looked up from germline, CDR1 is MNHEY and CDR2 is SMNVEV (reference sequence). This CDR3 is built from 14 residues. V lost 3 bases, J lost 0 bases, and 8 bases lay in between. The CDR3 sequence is CASSFTGMNTEAFF. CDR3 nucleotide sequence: TGTGCCAGCAGTTTTACTGGGATGAACACTGAAGCTTTCTTT.

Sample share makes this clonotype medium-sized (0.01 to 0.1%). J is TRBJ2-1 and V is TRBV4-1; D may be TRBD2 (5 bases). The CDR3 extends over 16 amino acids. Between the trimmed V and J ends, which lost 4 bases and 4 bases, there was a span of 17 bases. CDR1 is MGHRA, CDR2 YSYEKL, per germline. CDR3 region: CASSLGAETKYNEQFF. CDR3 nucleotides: TGCGCCAGCAGCCTCGGAGCGGAGACAAAATACAATGAGCAGTTCTTC.